The present T cell receptor beta chain was sequenced within a study of OX40 agonist ivuxolimab in advanced cancers. Clones were read by immunoSEQ multiplex PCR, and TCRdb kept only the in-frame ones, dropping some. This table has tens of thousands of clones, approximately 85% appearing once. Germline assignment: CDR1 SGHTA and CDR2 FQGNSA. The V and J ends lost 10 bases and 4 bases respectively, with 22 bases between them. The CDR3 runs 15 residues. The source is an adult with an advanced solid tumor such as melanoma, head and neck, liver or kidney cancer. The sequencing used CD4+ or CD8+ T cells sorted from blood, collected in a trial of the OX40 agonist ivuxolimab. The chain uses TRBV7-2 and TRBJ1-2; D not certain. The CDR3: CATPGENRKGYGYTF. Written as DNA, the CDR3 is TGTGCCACCCCTGGAGAGAACCGAAAGGGCTATGGCTACACCTTC.